These 20 T cell receptor beta chains were all obtained from the same sample, sequenced in a study of blood T cell repertoires in COVID-19. Sequenced by immunoSEQ multiplex PCR; TCRdb stores in-frame clones only, minus some. The sample yields fewer than 400,000 clones, around 90% seen once. Sequences were obtained from peripheral blood. These receptors were collected from a human donor in a cohort sampled during active COVID-19.

Ten or more counts support this clone. CDR3 sequence (DNA): TGTGCCAGCAGCTTAACAGGGGGGGAGACCCAGTACTTC. Translation: CASSLTGGETQYF. The chain couples TRBV7-2 to TRBJ2-5, with 8 nucleotides matching TRBD1. The germline V gene encodes CDR1 SGHTA and CDR2 FQGNSA. V trimming: 2 bases; J trimming: 5 bases; junction bases outside the gene matches: 1. The CDR3 has 13 residues.

The chain combines TRBV11-3 with TRBJ2-7; 8 bases are shared with TRBD1. CDR1 is SGHNT and CDR2 is YENEEA in the germline V gene. Trimming cost V 1 base and J 5 bases; bases outside gene matches: 4. The CDR3 runs 14 residues. In nucleotides, the CDR3 is TGTGCCAGCAGCTTAGGCCAGGGGGCCAACGAGCAGTACTTC. Protein sequence: CASSLGQGANEQYF.

V is TRBV18 and J is TRBJ1-3, with D unresolved. The CDR3 extends over 14 amino acids. The germline V and J ends were trimmed by 6 bases and 2 bases, with 11 bases remaining between them. The V gene's germline CDR1 is KGHSH and CDR2 LQKENI. CDR3 nucleotides: TGTGCCAGCTCGCGGGAGCCCCCTGGAAACACCATATATTTT. Its translation: CASSREPPGNTIYF.

This sequence joins TRBV5-8 and TRBJ1-2; 8 nucleotides align to TRBD1. Germline CDR1 SGHTS, CDR2 YDEGEE. The CDR3 has 15 amino acids. Trimming cost V 6 bases and J 1 base; bases outside gene matches: 8. The CDR3, as DNA: TGTGCCAGCACCCACCGGGACAGGAGTAACTATGGCTACACCTTC. Amino acid sequence: CASTHRDRSNYGYTF.

This chain uses TRBV6-2 or TRBV6-3 with TRBJ2-1; possible D gene TRBD2, 7 bases. Trimming stripped 0 bases from V and 4 bases from J, with 13 bases between. Germline values: CDR1 MNHEY, CDR2 SVGEGT. The CDR3 contains 16 residues. The CDR3 nucleotides read TGTGCCAGCAGTTACTCTGCGGGGGCCGTATACAATGAGCAGTTCTTC. Residues: CASSYSAGAVYNEQFF.

The chain joins TRBV19 to TRBJ1-1; 8 bases are shared with TRBD1. V gave up 8 bases and J gave up 7 bases; unmatched junction bases: 9. Germline assignment: CDR1 LNHDA and CDR2 SQIVND (reference sequence). The CDR3 spans 13 residues. CDR3 in DNA: TGTGCCAGTGGGCAGGGACAGGAGGTTGAAGCTTTCTTT. It specifies CASGQGQEVEAFF. Complete variable domain (other parts from reference TRBV19 and TRBJ1-1): DGGITQSPKYLFRKEGQNVTLSCEQNLNHDAMYWYRQDPGQGLRLIYYSQIVNDFQKGDIAEGYSVSREKKESFPLTVTSAQKNPTAFYLCASGQGQEVEAFFGQGTRLTVV.

The chain joins TRBV30 to TRBJ2-7; tentative D call: TRBD1 (6 bases). The CDR3 extends over 13 amino acids. The germline V gene has CDR1 GTSNPN and CDR2 SVGIG (reference sequence). The V end lost 2 bases, the J end lost 2 bases, and 10 bases lay between the germline ends. Here the CDR3 DNA reads TGTGCCTGGAGTTCGGACAGTACCTACGAGCAGTACTTC. This codes for CAWSSDSTYEQYF.

The genes are TRBV2 and TRBJ2-6; a possible D gene is TRBD2 (5 bases). The CDR3 consists of 14 residues. Trimming left V 5 bases short and J 4 bases short, with 9 bases between. CDR1 and CDR2 (germline): SNHLY, FYNNEI. The CDR3 DNA follows: TGTGCCAGCAGTCGGGGAACCGGGGCCAACGTCCTGACTTTC. This codes for CASSRGTGANVLTF.

Only a few counts were recorded for this clone. V gene TRBV11-2 combines with J gene TRBJ1-1, with a possible D match to TRBD1 (6 bases). The CDR3 length is 13 residues. CDR1 SGHAT and CDR2 FQNNGV come from the germline V gene. V was cut by 11 bases and J by 3 bases, with 16 bases left in between. CDR3 bases: TGTGCCTCAGCGGGGGGCTTGGACACTGAAGCTTTCTTT. This translates into CASAGGLDTEAFF.

The V call is TRBV30, the J call TRBJ1-5; unclear D gene. The germline V and J ends were trimmed by 1 base and 4 bases, with 11 bases remaining between them. Germline CDR1 reads GTSNPN; CDR2 reads SVGIG (reference sequence). The CDR3 contains 14 residues. CDR3 coding DNA: TGTGCCTGGAGTGGGGCAGGAATTAATCAGCCCCAGCATTTT. It yields the protein CAWSGAGINQPQHF. The whole variable domain, remainder taken from reference TRBV30 and TRBJ1-5, is SQTIHQWPATLVQPVGSPLSLECTVEGTSNPNLYWYRQAAGRGLQLLFYSVGIGQISSEVPQNLSASRPQDRQFILSSKKLLLSDSGFYLCAWSGAGINQPQHFGDGTRLSIL.

This clone showed up just a few times. The V and J genes are TRBV3-1 (or the pseudogene TRBV3-2) and TRBJ1-4; D remains unclear. The CDR3 consists of 15 residues. The ends were cut back, 5 bases at V and 5 bases at J, with 15 bases in the middle. The germline V gene encodes CDR1 LGHDT and CDR2 YNNKEL (reference sequence). The CDR3 nucleotides read TGTGCCAGCAGCAACCAGTTGTTGGAGAATGAAAAACTGTTTTTT. Encoded protein: CASSNQLLENEKLFF.

The chain combines TRBV28 with TRBJ1-2; no definite D call. The CDR3 runs 12 residues. The germline gives CDR1 MDHEN, CDR2 SYDVKM. Trimming removed 6 bases at V and 4 bases at J, with 9 bases between. CDR3 region: CASRVGSYGYTF. As DNA, the CDR3 is TGTGCCAGCAGGGTCGGTTCCTATGGCTACACCTTC.

This chain links TRBV3-1 (or the pseudogene TRBV3-2) with TRBJ2-3; 9 nucleotides agree with TRBD2. V lost 3 bases to trimming and J lost 5 bases; unmatched junction nucleotides: 9. Germline CDR1 LGHDT, CDR2 YNNKEL (reference sequence). There are 16 residues in the CDR3. Here the CDR3 reads CASSQELAGGLDTQYF. The CDR3 DNA follows: TGTGCCAGCAGCCAGGAACTAGCGGGTGGTCTAGATACGCAGTATTTT.

This chain uses TRBV7-3 with TRBJ2-5, with D perhaps matching TRBD2 (5 bases). There are 19 residues in the CDR3. The V gene's germline CDR1 is SGHTA and CDR2 FQGTGA. V lost 1 base, J lost 5 bases, and 26 bases lay in between. The CDR3 reads CASSLMVVSRRADGETQYF. Here the CDR3 DNA reads TGTGCCAGCAGCTTAATGGTGGTGTCGCGGCGGGCGGATGGGGAGACCCAGTACTTC.

This chain links TRBV5-4 with TRBJ1-2; the D gene is possibly TRBD1 (5 bases). This CDR3 spans 14 amino acids. Trimming took off 0 bases at V and 4 bases at J, with 10 bases between the two ends. Germline-derived CDR1 and CDR2 are SGHNT and YYREEE (reference sequence). The CDR3 DNA is TGTGCCAGCAGCTTGGGGGGCGCCTCCTATGGCTACACCTTC. Its protein product is CASSLGGASYGYTF.

The chain employs TRBV11-2 and TRBJ2-2, with D hard to call. Looked up from germline, CDR1 is SGHAT and CDR2 is FQNNGV. Trimming shortened V by 3 bases and J by 4 bases, and 18 bases separated the two germline ends. The CDR3 totals 17 residues. The CDR3 sequence is CASSFFTLTHSTGELFF. CDR3 nucleotides: TGTGCCAGCAGCTTCTTCACGCTAACCCACTCCACCGGGGAGCTGTTTTTT.

This chain uses TRBV10-3 with TRBJ2-3, with 14 bases identical to TRBD2. Per germline, CDR1 ENHRY and CDR2 SYGVKD. J lost 5 bases, V lost 3 bases, and 1 base had no gene match. This CDR3 region has 15 residues. The DNA for the CDR3 is TGTGCCATCAGTGAAGGACTAGCGGGGGGAGATACGCAGTATTTT. Translation gives CAISEGLAGGDTQYF.

The chain couples TRBV5-4 to TRBJ1-3; D call uncertain. Germline CDR1 reads SGHNT; CDR2 reads YYREEE (reference sequence). The length of the CDR3 is 15 residues. The V end was cut by 3 bases, the J end by 2 bases, with 12 bases between. CDR3 coding DNA: TGTGCCAGCAGCTCAGAAGACAAAACTGGAAACACCATATATTTT. This gives the protein CASSSEDKTGNTIYF.

The chain employs TRBV27 and TRBJ2-7; D is possibly TRBD2 (6 bases). The V and J ends lost 4 bases and 4 bases respectively, with 14 bases between them. CDR3 length: 14 amino acids. CDR1 MNHEY and CDR2 SMNVEV come from the germline V gene (reference sequence). CDR3 in amino acids: CASSSYSSAYEQYF. CDR3 sequence (DNA): TGTGCCAGCAGTTCTTATTCTAGCGCTTACGAGCAGTACTTC.

This chain links TRBV11-2 with TRBJ2-3; 7 bases map to TRBD2. The CDR3 has 17 residues. Germline V gene data show CDR1 as SGHAT and CDR2 as FQNNGV. The J segment lost 7 bases and the V segment lost 3 bases, leaving 16 bases of the junction unmatched. CDR3 residues: CASSFPPRGGSGYTQYF. In nucleotides, the CDR3 is TGTGCCAGCAGCTTCCCCCCGAGGGGCGGGAGTGGTTATACGCAGTATTTT.